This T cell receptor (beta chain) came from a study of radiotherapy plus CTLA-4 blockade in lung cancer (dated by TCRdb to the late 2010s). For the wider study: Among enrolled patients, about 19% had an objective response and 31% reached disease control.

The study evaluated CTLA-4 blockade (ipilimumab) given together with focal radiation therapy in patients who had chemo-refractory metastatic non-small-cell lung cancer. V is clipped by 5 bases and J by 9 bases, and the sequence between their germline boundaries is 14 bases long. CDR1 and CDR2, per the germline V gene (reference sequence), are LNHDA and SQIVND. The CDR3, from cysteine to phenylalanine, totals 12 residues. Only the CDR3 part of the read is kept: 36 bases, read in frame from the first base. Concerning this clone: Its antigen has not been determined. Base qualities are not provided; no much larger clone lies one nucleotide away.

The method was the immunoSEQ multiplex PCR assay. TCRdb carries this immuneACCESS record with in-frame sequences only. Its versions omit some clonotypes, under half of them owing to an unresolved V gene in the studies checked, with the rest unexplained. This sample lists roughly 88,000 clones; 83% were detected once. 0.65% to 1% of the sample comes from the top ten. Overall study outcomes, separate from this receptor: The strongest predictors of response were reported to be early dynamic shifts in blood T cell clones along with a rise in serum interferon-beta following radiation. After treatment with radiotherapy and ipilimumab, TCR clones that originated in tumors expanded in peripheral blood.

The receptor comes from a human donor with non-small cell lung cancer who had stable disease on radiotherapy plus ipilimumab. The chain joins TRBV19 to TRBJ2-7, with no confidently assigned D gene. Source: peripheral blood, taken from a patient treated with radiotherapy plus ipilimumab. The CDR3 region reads CASSPVTGGQYF. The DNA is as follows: TGTGCCAGTAGTCCGGTAACCGGCGGGCAGTACTTC.